This is a list of T cell receptor beta chains from one sample in a study of response to subunit inactivated influenza vaccine. TCRdb analysed the RT-PCR reads with MiXCR anew, one entry per CDR3 protein. The sample records over 750,000 distinct CDR3 sequences, 21% being singletons. The sequences come from PBMCs from blood, collected more than 4 days after vaccination. These receptors all come from a man aged 50 to 60 who received an inactivated influenza vaccine. The CDR3 runs from the conserved cysteine through the conserved F or W. D genes are given only for firm matches. Not all rows give a size; the values are once, few, many and, for expanded clones, a class.

j_call v_call clone_size d_call cdr3_nt cdr3_aa
TRBJ2-7 TRBV11-2 NA NA TGTGCCAGCAGCTTCGGTATTACAGGGTTTAGGTCCGAGCAGTACTTC CASSFGITGFRSEQYF
TRBJ2-5 TRBV5-1 NA NA TGCGCCAGCAGCTTTAATATGGGAGGAGAGACCCAGTACTTC CASSFNMGGETQYF
TRBJ1-1 TRBV20-1 NA NA TGCAGTGCTAGAGATGCGGCCCGGGACACTGAAGCTTTCTTT CSARDAARDTEAFF
TRBJ2-1 TRBV5-6 many NA TGTGCCAGCAGCTTGATGGTGGAACATGCCAATGAGTGGCAGTTCTTC CASSLMVEHANEWQFF
TRBJ1-6 TRBV10-2 few TRBD1 TGCGCCAGCAGTGCCCCGGGACAGTATAATTCACCCCTCCACTTT CASSAPGQYNSPLHF
TRBJ1-5 TRBV6-5 NA TRBD1 TGTGCCAGCAGTTACTCTACAGGGGGGAAGAGTAGCAATCAGCCCCAGCATTTT CASSYSTGGKSSNQPQHF
TRBJ2-2 TRBV20-1 few TRBD2 TGCAGTGCTAGGCGCGGTAGCGGGAGGGCTAGCACCGGGGAGCTGTTTTTT CSARRGSGRASTGELFF
TRBJ2-5 TRBV5-1 NA TRBD1 TGCGCCAGCAGCTCGATGACCCGACAGGGGCGACAAGAGACCCAGTACTTC CASSSMTRQGRQETQYF
TRBJ2-3 TRBV5-1 few NA TGCGCCAGCAGCCATCAGTCTAGCACAGATACGCAGTATTTT CASSHQSSTDTQYF
TRBJ2-3 TRBV20-1 NA NA TGCAGTGCTAGAGATAGACTGCTAGCAGGCGCAGATACGCAGTATTTT CSARDRLLAGADTQYF
TRBJ1-6 TRBV10-3 NA NA TGTGCCATCAGTGAGACGACAGTTGTCTTGACACCCCTCCACTTT CAISETTVVLTPLHF
TRBJ2-1 TRBV6-5 NA NA TGTGCCAGCAGGTACGCCGGGCCCGACCTATGGTATGAGCAGTTCTTC CASRYAGPDLWYEQFF
TRBJ1-5 TRBV7-8 NA NA TGTGCCAGCAGCTTAAGGACAGCCTATAGCAATCAGCCCCAGCATTTT CASSLRTAYSNQPQHF
TRBJ2-5 TRBV4-2 NA TRBD2 TGTGCCAGCAGCCCGCGGACTAGTACCCAAGAGACCCAGTACTTC CASSPRTSTQETQYF
TRBJ2-7 TRBV28 NA TRBD1 TGTGCCAGCAGCCCGATCCGGACAGGTTCAAGCAGAGACGAGCAGTACTTC CASSPIRTGSSRDEQYF
TRBJ2-7 TRBV6-1 NA NA TGTGCCAGCAGTGAAGGGACCTACATCCCCTACGAGCAGTACTTC CASSEGTYIPYEQYF
TRBJ2-3 TRBV7-2 many TRBD2 TGTGCCAGCAGACAAGGACTAGCGGGGACAGATACGCAGTATTTT CASRQGLAGTDTQYF
TRBJ2-1 TRBV27 NA TRBD2 TGTGCCAGCAGTTTGGGGACTAGCGGCAGTTCGGGGGTCGATGAGCAGTTCTTC CASSLGTSGSSGVDEQFF
TRBJ2-1 TRBV12-3/TRBV12-4 few TRBD2 TGTGCCAGCAGTCAGCTAGCGGGAGGGGAAGATGAGCAGTTCTTC CASSQLAGGEDEQFF
TRBJ1-1 TRBV7-6 few NA TGTGCCAGCAGCTTAGCGCTGGGGGTGGCTGAAGCTTTCTTT CASSLALGVAEAFF
TRBJ1-1 TRBV5-1 many NA TGCGCCAGCAGCCCACAGGGATTGAACACTGAAGCTTTCTTT CASSPQGLNTEAFF
TRBJ2-3 TRBV5-4 once TRBD1 TGTGCCAGCAGCTGGGACCGGGGACAGGGGTCAGATACGCAGTATTTT CASSWDRGQGSDTQYF
TRBJ1-1 TRBV18 NA TRBD1 TGTGCCAGCTCACCCTCGGGACAGGGTAGCACTGAAGCTTTCTTT CASSPSGQGSTEAFF
TRBJ2-5 TRBV28 NA TRBD1 TGTGCCAGCTTAGGGACAGCTCTTCAAGAGACCCAGTACTTC CASLGTALQETQYF
TRBJ2-7 TRBV30 few NA TGTGCCTGGAGTGACACGTGGGTAACAGTGCAGTACTTC CAWSDTWVTVQYF
TRBJ2-3 TRBV9 few NA TGTGCCAGCAGCCCAATCCCCCGTGCAGATACGCAGTATTTT CASSPIPRADTQYF
TRBJ2-7 TRBV4-3 NA NA TGCGCCAGCAGCCAAGGCCGGGACTACGAGCAGTACTTC CASSQGRDYEQYF
TRBJ2-1 TRBV25-1 few NA TGTGCCAGCAACCCCGGGACGGCTTACTACAATGAGCAGTTCTTC CASNPGTAYYNEQFF
TRBJ2-7 TRBV7-9 many NA TGTGCCAGCAGCCGAGTGGGGCCGACCTACGAGCAGTACTTC CASSRVGPTYEQYF
TRBJ1-4 TRBV11-2 NA NA TGTGCCAGCAGCTCCGGGACCGCTGAAAAACTGTTTTTT CASSSGTAEKLFF
TRBJ2-3 TRBV7-4 NA TRBD1 TGTGCCAGCAGCTTTCGGGACAGGGCAGATACGCAGTATTTT CASSFRDRADTQYF
TRBJ2-3 TRBV29-1 few NA TGCAGCGTAGGAGACCTCCCTAATACGCAGTATTTT CSVGDLPNTQYF
TRBJ2-1 TRBV20-1 few NA TGCAGTGCTAGAGGGGGAAATTACAATGAGCAGTTCTTC CSARGGNYNEQFF
TRBJ2-3 TRBV6-2/TRBV6-3 NA TRBD2 TGTGCCAGCAGTTACGCCACTAGCGGGGGAACAGATACGCAGTATTTT CASSYATSGGTDTQYF